This TCR beta chain was observed in a study of blood T cell repertoires in COVID-19. Looking at the study overall: PBMCs, B-cell-depleted T cells, or T cells were the source of the cDNA or gDNA that made up the material.

In the original workflow: By means of reference gene primer amplification, nucleated cell counts were estimated. Using immunoSEQ multiplex PCR, the repertoire was profiled, and TCRdb retains in-frame clones only, with some absent. The V and J calls and clone size are taken from that table; D and trimming were inferred from the DNA. The repertoire holds about 180,000 clones, with about 91% as singletons. Researchers sorted participants into cohorts using their self-reported clinical history. The TCR was taken from a woman aged 40 to 55 with acute COVID-19. Source material: PBMCs or T cells enriched from blood (not recorded which).

CDR3 amino acids: CAISEADRGRVHGYTF. CDR3 nucleotides: TGTGCCATCAGTGAGGCGGACAGGGGGCGCGTCCATGGCTACACCTTC. This chain connects TRBV10-3 to TRBJ1-2, with 11 nucleotides matching TRBD1. Germline V gives CDR1 ENHRY, CDR2 SYGVKD. The CDR3 covers 16 residues. With 2 bases clipped from V and 6 bases from J, the junction kept 8 bases outside the gene matches.